The clone carrying this T cell receptor beta chain came up a few times. Its cognate antigen is unknown. The germline V gene encodes CDR1 SGHDT and CDR2 YYEEEE. The germline V and J ends were trimmed by 4 bases and 5 bases, with 15 bases remaining between them. This CDR3 region has 14 residues. TCRdb called the 5' RACE reads again in MiXCR, with one record for every CDR3 protein. There are about 630,000 distinct CDR3 sequences in the sample; more than 9% occur only once, and more than 12% lies in the top ten. The source of the sample is a study of T cells after yellow fever vaccination. Study overall: Preparation of fractions with low cell numbers was performed using SMART-Seq v4 Ultra Low Input. Study-wide results and limits: Researchers cautioned that FACS-sorted repertoires could harbor abundant clonotypes contaminating from the bulk population. Detected again after the booster were most primary-vaccination clones, at 96% CD4 and 80% to 90% CD8.

This specimen was PBMCs, taken on the day of the yellow fever booster vaccination. V usage is TRBV5-6 and J usage is TRBJ2-5; no reliable D call. This TCR was sampled from a man younger than 45 who received the YFV17D yellow fever vaccine. CDR3 sequence (DNA): TGTGCCAGCAGCCAGCACCATCTGGCGGAGACCCAGTACTTC. This sequence encodes CASSQHHLAETQYF.